This TCR beta chain comes out of a study of T cell clones after liver transplantation. Study at large: Standard immunosuppression, with no induction, continued until 12-24 months after transplant. Study findings and constraints: Conclusions were preliminary, with small, heterogeneous patient groups.

The method was immunoSEQ multiplex PCR; TCRdb's version includes in-frame clones alone and lacks a portion of them. There are roughly 49,000 clones in the sample; roughly 70% occur only once, and about 10% lies in the top ten. About this clone itself: Its cognate antigen is unknown.

This CDR3 has 15 residues. The clonotype originates from a human patient who received a liver transplant. Part of the T cell pool may stem from the graft donor. The material was CD4+ T cells from blood, obtained around 54 months after liver transplant. This chain connects TRBV21-1 to TRBJ2-7; the table's D call of TRBD1 was not tested on the DNA. TRBV21-1 is reported as a pseudogene. The CDR3 loop is CASSKSPETPYEQYF. The CDR3 DNA reads as TGTGCCAGCAGCAAGTCTCCAGAAACCCCCTACGAGCAGTACTTC.